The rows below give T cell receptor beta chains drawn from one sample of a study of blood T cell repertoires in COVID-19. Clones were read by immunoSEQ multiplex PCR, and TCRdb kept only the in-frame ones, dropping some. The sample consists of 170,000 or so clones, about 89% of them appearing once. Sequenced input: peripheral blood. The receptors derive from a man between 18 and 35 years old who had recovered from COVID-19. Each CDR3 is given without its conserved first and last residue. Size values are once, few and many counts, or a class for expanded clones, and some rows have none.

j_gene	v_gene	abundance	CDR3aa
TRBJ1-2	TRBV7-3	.	ASSATGAYGYT
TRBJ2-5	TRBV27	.	ASSLRGYQETQY
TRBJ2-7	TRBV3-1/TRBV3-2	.	ASSEGREIYEQY
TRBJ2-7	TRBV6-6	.	ASSYSRTGAYEQY
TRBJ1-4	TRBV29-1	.	SVERGGGGKLF
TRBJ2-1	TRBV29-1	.	SVPGGRAQF
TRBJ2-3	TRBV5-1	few	ASRNLGQVTDTQY
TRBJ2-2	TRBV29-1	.	SVASVGRGRTGELF
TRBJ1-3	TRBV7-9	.	ASSPGQGANTIY
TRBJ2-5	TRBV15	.	ATSRGGAEETQY
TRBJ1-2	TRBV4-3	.	ASSPRTGPSYGYT
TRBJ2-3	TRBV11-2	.	ASSLRGGAGRVMDTQY
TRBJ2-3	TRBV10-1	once	ASSGTGGPVGTQY
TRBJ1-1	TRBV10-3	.	AAGDTEAF
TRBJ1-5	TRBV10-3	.	AISESGQSNQPQH
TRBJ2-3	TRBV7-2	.	ASSLGRGADTQY
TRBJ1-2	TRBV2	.	ASREDAGRNYGYT
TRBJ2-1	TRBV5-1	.	ASSATSGSHNEQF
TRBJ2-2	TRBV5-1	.	ASSRGAQGYTGELF
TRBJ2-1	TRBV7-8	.	ASSPASGLSYNEQF
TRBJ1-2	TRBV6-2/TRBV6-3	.	ASSLNYGYT
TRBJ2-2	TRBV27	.	ASSRATGSTGELF
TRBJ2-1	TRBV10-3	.	AISEGVEQF
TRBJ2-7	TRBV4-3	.	ASSQHRTGGTYEQY
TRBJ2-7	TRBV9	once	ASSAGGTGPNEQY
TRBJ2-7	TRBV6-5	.	ASSPLAGGLGEQY
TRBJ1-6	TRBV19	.	ASSTSGSNSPLH
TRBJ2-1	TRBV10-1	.	ASSGRGYNEQF
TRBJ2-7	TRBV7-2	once	ASSLARGGEQY
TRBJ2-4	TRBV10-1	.	ASSESGREVTIQY
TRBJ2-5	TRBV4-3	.	ASSQDFSVETQY
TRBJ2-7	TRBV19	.	ASSYRGSGSAYEQY
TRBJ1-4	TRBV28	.	ASSPDITHEKLF
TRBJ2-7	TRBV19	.	ASTRTGSYEQY
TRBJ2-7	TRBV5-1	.	ASSLLPQGDVGSEQY
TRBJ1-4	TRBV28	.	ASHLGGPNEKLF